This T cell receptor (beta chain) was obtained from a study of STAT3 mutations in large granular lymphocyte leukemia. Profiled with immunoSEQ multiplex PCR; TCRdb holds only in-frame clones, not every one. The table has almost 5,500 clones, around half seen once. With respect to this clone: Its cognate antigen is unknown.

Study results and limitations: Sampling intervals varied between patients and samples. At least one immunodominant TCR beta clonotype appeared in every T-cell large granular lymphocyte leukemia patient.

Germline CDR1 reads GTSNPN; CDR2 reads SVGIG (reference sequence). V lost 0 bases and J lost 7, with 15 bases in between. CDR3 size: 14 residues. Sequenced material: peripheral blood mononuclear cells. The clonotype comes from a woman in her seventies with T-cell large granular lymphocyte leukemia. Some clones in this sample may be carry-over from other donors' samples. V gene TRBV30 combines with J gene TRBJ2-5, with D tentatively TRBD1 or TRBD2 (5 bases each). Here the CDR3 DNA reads TGTGCCTGGAGTGTACGGGGATCTGGGGGGACCCAGTACTTC. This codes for CAWSVRGSGGTQYF.